Listed below are T cell receptor beta chains from one sample, sequenced in a study of blood T cell repertoires in COVID-19. Profiling relied on immunoSEQ multiplex PCR, and the TCRdb table lists in-frame clones only, not all of them. The sample carries around 50,000 clones, 86% recorded once. The sample comprised peripheral blood. Source of these receptors: a woman of 80 years or more with acute or convalescent COVID-19. CDR3s include the opening cysteine and the closing phenylalanine or tryptophan. A D gene is named only where the DNA matches it firmly. The size entry is marked missing in some rows and otherwise reads once, few, many or a size class.

j_call | clone_size | d_call | v_call | cdr3_nt | cdr3_aa
TRBJ2-1 | NA | NA | TRBV10-3 | TGTGCCATCAGTTTCGAGGGTTGGGAGTTCTTC | CAISFEGWEFF
TRBJ2-7 | NA | NA | TRBV6-6 | TGTGCCAGCAACTCTATTGCGGACGAGCAGTACTTC | CASNSIADEQYF
TRBJ1-5 | NA | TRBD1 | TRBV19 | TGTGCCAGTAGTACAGCGAACACAGGGGGACCCCGGCCCCAGCATTTT | CASSTANTGGPRPQHF
TRBJ2-6 | few | NA | TRBV30 | TGTGCCTGGAGTGTCGATCGCGGCAACGTCCTGACTTTC | CAWSVDRGNVLTF
TRBJ1-1 | NA | NA | TRBV14 | TGTGCCAGCAGCCCAGACACGGTGAACACTGAAGCTTTCTTT | CASSPDTVNTEAFF
TRBJ1-5 | NA | NA | TRBV9 | TGTGCCAGCAGCGTCGATGCGGGGAATCAGCCCCAGCATTTT | CASSVDAGNQPQHF
TRBJ2-3 | NA | NA | TRBV15 | TGTGCCACCAGCCGCAGCTTAGGGCGGGGAGATACGCAGTATTTT | CATSRSLGRGDTQYF
TRBJ1-3 | NA | NA | TRBV3-1/TRBV3-2 | TGTGCCAGCCGAGGGAGGGACTCTGGAAACACCATATATTTT | CASRGRDSGNTIYF
TRBJ1-5 | NA | TRBD1 | TRBV28 | TGTGCCAGCAGCCATGACAGGGGGACTCAGCCCCAGCATTTT | CASSHDRGTQPQHF
TRBJ1-1 | NA | NA | TRBV4-2 | TGTGCCAGCAGCCCGACTCGGGGCACTGAAGCTTTCTTT | CASSPTRGTEAFF
TRBJ2-1 | few | NA | TRBV6-8 | TGTGCCAGCAGTTACCGCGGAAAGGCGTACAATGAGCAGTTCTTC | CASSYRGKAYNEQFF
TRBJ1-1 | NA | NA | TRBV18 | TGTGCCAGCTCACCTCGACCCGCAGGGTGGGTGAACACTGAAGCTTTCTTT | CASSPRPAGWVNTEAFF
TRBJ2-3 | NA | NA | TRBV6-5 | TGTGCCAGCACCTCGTCCCCTTTCACAGATACGCAGTATTTT | CASTSSPFTDTQYF
TRBJ1-1 | NA | NA | TRBV3-1/TRBV3-2 | TGTGCCAGCAGCCGCTGGGGGGACACTGAAGCTTTCTTT | CASSRWGDTEAFF
TRBJ1-2 | NA | TRBD1 | TRBV7-6 | TGTGCCAGCAGCAAGGGACAGGGGGCGAGTGGCTACACCTTC | CASSKGQGASGYTF
TRBJ2-5 | NA | TRBD2 | TRBV5-1 | TGCGCCAGCAGCGATCAAGCGGGATCTACAGAGACCCAGTACTTC | CASSDQAGSTETQYF
TRBJ1-1 | NA | NA | TRBV7-8 | TGTGCCAGCAGCCCCCAGACAGGAAAGACCATAGGCACTGAAGCTTTCTTT | CASSPQTGKTIGTEAFF
TRBJ1-2 | NA | TRBD1 | TRBV29-1 | TGCAGCGGCGGCCGGGACAGGGGTACTGGCTACACCTTC | CSGGRDRGTGYTF
TRBJ2-2 | NA | TRBD2 | TRBV5-1 | TGCGCCAGCAGCGGGACTAGCGGAGGCACCGGGGAGCTGTTTTTT | CASSGTSGGTGELFF
TRBJ2-1 | NA | TRBD2 | TRBV5-1 | TGCGCCAGCAGCTTGGCTAGCGGGGGACACAATGAGCAGTTCTTC | CASSLASGGHNEQFF
TRBJ2-3 | NA | TRBD2 | TRBV9 | TGTGCCAGCAGCGTCTTGGGGACTAGCTCGTCGGATACGCAGTATTTT | CASSVLGTSSSDTQYF
TRBJ2-1 | once | TRBD2 | TRBV6-2/TRBV6-3 | TGTGCCAGCAGTGATCCTAGCGGGCAAAACTACAATGAGCAGTTCTTC | CASSDPSGQNYNEQFF
TRBJ2-1 | once | NA | TRBV12-3/TRBV12-4 | TGTGCCAGCAGTTTTTTGGGGCGGGGTGAGCAGTTCTTC | CASSFLGRGEQFF
TRBJ1-6 | NA | NA | TRBV28 | TGTGCCAGCAGTTCCACAAAGGGGACATTCAATTCACCCCTCCACTTT | CASSSTKGTFNSPLHF
TRBJ2-1 | NA | NA | TRBV3-1/TRBV3-2 | TGTGCCAGCAGCATGACCGGGACTGGCGAGCAGTTCTTC | CASSMTGTGEQFF
TRBJ2-1 | NA | TRBD2 | TRBV19 | TGTGCCAGTAGTCCCAGGCGGGAGGGCAATGAGCAGTTCTTC | CASSPRREGNEQFF
TRBJ2-7 | few | NA | TRBV7-2 | TGTGCCAGCAGCTCTTTCCCCTACGAGCAGTACTTC | CASSSFPYEQYF